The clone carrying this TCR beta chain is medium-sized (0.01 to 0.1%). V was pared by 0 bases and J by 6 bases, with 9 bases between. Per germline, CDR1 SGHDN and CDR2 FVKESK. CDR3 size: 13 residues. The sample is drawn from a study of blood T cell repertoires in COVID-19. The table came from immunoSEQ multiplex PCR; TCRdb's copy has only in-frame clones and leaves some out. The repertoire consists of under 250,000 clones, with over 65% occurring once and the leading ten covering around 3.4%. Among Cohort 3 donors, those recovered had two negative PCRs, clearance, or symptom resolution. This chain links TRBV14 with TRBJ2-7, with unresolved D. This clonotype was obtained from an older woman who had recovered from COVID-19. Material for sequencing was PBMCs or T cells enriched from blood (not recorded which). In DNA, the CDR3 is TGTGCCAGCAGCCAAGAAGATACGGGCGAGCAGTACTTC. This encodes CASSQEDTGEQYF. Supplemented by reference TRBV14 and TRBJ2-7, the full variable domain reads EAGVTQFPSHSVIEKGQTVTLRCDPISGHDNLYWYRRVMGKEIKFLLHFVKESKQDESGMPNNRFLAERTGGTYSTLKVQPAELEDSGVYFCASSQEDTGEQYFGPGTRLTVT.